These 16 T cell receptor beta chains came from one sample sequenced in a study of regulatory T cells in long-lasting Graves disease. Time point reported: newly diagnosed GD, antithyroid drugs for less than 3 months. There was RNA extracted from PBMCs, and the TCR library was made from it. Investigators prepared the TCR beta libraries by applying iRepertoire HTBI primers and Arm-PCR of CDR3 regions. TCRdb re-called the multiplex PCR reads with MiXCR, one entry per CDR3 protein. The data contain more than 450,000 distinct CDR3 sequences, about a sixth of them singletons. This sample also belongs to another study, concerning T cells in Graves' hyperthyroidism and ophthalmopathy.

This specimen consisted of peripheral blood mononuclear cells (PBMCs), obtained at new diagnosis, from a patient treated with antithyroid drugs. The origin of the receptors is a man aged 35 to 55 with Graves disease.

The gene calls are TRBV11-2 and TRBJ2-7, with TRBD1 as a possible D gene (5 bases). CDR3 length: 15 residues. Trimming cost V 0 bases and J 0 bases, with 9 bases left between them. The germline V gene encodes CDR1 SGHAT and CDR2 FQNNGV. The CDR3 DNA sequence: TGTGCCAGCAGCTTAGAGGTGACAGCCTCCTACGAGCAGTACTTC. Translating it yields CASSLEVTASYEQYF.

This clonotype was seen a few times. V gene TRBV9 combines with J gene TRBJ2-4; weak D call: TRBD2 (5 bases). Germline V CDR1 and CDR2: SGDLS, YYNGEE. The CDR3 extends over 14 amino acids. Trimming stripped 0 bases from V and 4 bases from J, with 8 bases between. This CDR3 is CASSVGREKNIQYF. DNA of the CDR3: TGTGCCAGCAGCGTAGGTAGGGAGAAAAACATTCAGTACTTC.

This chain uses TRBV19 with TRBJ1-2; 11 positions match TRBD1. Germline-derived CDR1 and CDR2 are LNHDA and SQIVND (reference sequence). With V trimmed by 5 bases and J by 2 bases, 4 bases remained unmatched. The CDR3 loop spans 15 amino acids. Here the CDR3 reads CASSSRTGGNYGYTF. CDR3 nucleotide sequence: TGTGCCAGTAGTTCCCGGACAGGGGGCAACTATGGCTACACCTTC. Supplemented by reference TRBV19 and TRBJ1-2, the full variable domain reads DGGITQSPKYLFRKEGQNVTLSCEQNLNHDAMYWYRQDPGQGLRLIYYSQIVNDFQKGDIAEGYSVSREKKESFPLTVTSAQKNPTAFYLCASSSRTGGNYGYTFGSGTRLTVV.

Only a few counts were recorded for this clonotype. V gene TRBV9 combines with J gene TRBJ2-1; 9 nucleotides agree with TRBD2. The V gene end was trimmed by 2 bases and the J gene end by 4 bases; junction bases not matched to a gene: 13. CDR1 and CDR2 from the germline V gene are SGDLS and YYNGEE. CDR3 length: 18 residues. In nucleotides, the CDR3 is TGTGCCAGCAGCGTCCTCGCGGGAGGGCCTTCGTCGTACAATGAGCAGTTCTTC. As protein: CASSVLAGGPSSYNEQFF.

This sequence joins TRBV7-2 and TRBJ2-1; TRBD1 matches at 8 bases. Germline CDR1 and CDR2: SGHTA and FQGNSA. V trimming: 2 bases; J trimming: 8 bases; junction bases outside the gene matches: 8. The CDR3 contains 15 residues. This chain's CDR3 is CASSLMSGGGHEQFF. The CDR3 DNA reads TGTGCCAGCAGCTTAATGTCAGGGGGCGGCCATGAGCAGTTCTTC.

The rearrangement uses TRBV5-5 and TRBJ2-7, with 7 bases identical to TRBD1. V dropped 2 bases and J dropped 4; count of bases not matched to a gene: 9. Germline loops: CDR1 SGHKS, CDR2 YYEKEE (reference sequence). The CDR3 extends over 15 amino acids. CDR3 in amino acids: CASSFGDRVTYEQYF. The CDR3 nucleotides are TGTGCCAGCAGCTTCGGAGACAGGGTAACATACGAGCAGTACTTC.

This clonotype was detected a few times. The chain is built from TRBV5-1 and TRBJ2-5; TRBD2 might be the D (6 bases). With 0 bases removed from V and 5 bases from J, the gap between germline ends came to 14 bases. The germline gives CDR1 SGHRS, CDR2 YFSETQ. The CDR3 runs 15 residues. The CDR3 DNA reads TGCGCCAGCAGCTTGGTAGGCGGGGCGGCGGAGACCCAGTACTTC. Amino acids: CASSLVGGAAETQYF.

The CDR3 reads CASSSPNRAGLHEQYF. In DNA, the CDR3 is TGTGCCAGCAGCTCCCCAAACCGAGCGGGACTTCACGAGCAGTACTTC. This chain links TRBV7-8 with TRBJ2-7; TRBD2 aligns across 7 bases. V lost 4 bases and J lost 5; bases outside the gene matches: 14. The CDR3 sequence is 16 residues long. CDR1 is SGHVS and CDR2 is FQNEAQ in the germline V gene.

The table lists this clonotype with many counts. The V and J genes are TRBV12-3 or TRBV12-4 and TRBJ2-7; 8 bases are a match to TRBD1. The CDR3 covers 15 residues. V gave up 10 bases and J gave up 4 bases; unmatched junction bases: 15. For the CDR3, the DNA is TGTGCCACCCAAAAAGGACAGGGAAGGGCTTACGAGCAGTACTTC. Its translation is CATQKGQGRAYEQYF.

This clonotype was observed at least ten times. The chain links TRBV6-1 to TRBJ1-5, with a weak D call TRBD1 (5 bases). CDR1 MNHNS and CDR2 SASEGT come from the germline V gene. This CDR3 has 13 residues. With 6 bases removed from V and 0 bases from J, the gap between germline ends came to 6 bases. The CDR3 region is CASSRDSNQPQHF. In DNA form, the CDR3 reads TGTGCCAGCAGCAGGGATAGCAATCAGCCCCAGCATTTT.

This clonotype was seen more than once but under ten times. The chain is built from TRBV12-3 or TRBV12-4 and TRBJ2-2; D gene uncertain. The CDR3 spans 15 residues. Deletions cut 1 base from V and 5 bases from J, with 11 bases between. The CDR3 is CASSLVRESTGELFF. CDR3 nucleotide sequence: TGTGCCAGCAGTTTAGTTCGCGAATCAACCGGGGAGCTGTTTTTT.

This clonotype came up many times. The CDR3 DNA reads TGTGCCAGCAGCGGGGGAGCTAGCGGGGGCAATGAGCAGTTCTTC. Its translation: CASSGGASGGNEQFF. The chain carries TRBV12-3 or TRBV12-4 and TRBJ2-1, with TRBD2 matching over 10 bases. The CDR3 covers 15 residues. Trimming cost V 6 bases and J 6 bases; bases outside gene matches: 8.

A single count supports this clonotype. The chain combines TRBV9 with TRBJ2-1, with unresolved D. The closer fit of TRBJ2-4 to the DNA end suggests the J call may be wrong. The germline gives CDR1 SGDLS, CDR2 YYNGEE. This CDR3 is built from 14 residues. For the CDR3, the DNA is TGTGCCAGCAGCGGAAACGTAGCCAAAAACATTCAGTACTTC. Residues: CASSGNVAKNIQYF.

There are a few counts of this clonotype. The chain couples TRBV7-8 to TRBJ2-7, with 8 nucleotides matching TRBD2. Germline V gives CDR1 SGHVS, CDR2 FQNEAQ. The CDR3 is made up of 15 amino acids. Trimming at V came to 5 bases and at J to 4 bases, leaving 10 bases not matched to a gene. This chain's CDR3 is CASSRGGGRGYEQYF. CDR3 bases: TGTGCCAGCAGCCGGGGGGGCGGGCGAGGATACGAGCAGTACTTC.

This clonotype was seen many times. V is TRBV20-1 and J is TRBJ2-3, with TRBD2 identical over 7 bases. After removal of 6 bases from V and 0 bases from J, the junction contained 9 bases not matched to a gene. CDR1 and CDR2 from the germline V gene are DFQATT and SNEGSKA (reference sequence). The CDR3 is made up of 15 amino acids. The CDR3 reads CSAPSGLISTDTQYF. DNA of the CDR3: TGCAGTGCCCCTAGCGGACTTATTAGCACAGATACGCAGTATTTT.

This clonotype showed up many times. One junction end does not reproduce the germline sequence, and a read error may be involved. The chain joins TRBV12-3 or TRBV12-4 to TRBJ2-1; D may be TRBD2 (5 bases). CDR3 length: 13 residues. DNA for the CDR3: TGTGCCAGCAGCTTAGCGAGGCACAATGAGCAGTTCTTC. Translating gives CASSLARHNEQFF.